The source of this T cell receptor beta chain is a study of OX40 agonist ivuxolimab in advanced cancers. At the level of the study: Dose-escalation patients were diagnosed with hepatocellular carcinoma, melanoma, renal cell cancer or head and neck cancer.

Systemic immunosuppression or autoimmune disease history was grounds to exclude patients. TCRdb's table, derived via immunoSEQ multiplex PCR, lists solely in-frame clones and lacks some. The sample includes 85,000 to 130,000 clones, approximately 90% of them seen just once. This clone was seen just once. The CDR3 runs to 14 residues. Trimming removed 5 bases at V and 5 bases at J, with 15 bases between. Germline CDR1 MNHEY, CDR2 SMNVEV (reference sequence). The V and J genes are TRBV27 and TRBJ1-1, with a tentative D call TRBD1 (6 bases). The sequenced sample was CD4+ or CD8+ T cells sorted from blood, obtained in a trial of the OX40 agonist ivuxolimab. The TCR originated in an adult with an advanced solid tumor such as melanoma, head and neck, liver or kidney cancer. The CDR3 reads CASSPPGGRTEAFF. As DNA, the CDR3 is TGTGCCAGCAGTCCGCCGGGGGGGCGGACTGAAGCTTTCTTT.